The 23 T cell receptor beta chains below were found in one sample sequenced in a study of PD-1 blockade in classical Hodgkin lymphoma. Time point indicated: cycle 4 day 1 (C4D1), after around six weeks of nivolumab. All the patients suffered relapse after autologous stem cell transplantation, and brentuximab vedotin exposure differed. The CD4+ T cells used were purified from thawed PBMCs through magnetic negative selection. Profiling relied on immunoSEQ multiplex PCR, and the TCRdb table lists in-frame clones only, not all of them. The sample has fewer than 35,000 clones, roughly 80% seen once. The sequenced sample was CD4+ T cells from blood, obtained before the fourth cycle of nivolumab. The receptors were sampled from a human donor with classical Hodgkin lymphoma.

CDR3 DNA sequence: TGTGCCAGTAGCCAGGACTTCAACACTGAAGCTTTCTTT. It is translated as CASSQDFNTEAFF. This chain joins TRBV19 and TRBJ1-1; no definite D call. The V end lost 6 bases, the J end lost 2 bases, and 10 bases lay between the germline ends. The CDR3 is 13 residues long. CDR1 LNHDA and CDR2 SQIVND come from the germline V gene (reference sequence).

This CDR3 reads CASRPGQGDYEQYF. CDR3 DNA sequence: TGTGCCAGCAGACCGGGACAGGGGGACTACGAGCAGTACTTC. This chain links TRBV6-1 with TRBJ2-7; 11 bases map to TRBD1. Germline assignment: CDR1 MNHNS and CDR2 SASEGT. This CDR3 has 14 amino acids. After removal of 6 bases from V and 3 bases from J, the junction contained 4 bases not matched to a gene.

The V gene is TRBV7-9, the J gene TRBJ1-2; 10 bases line up with TRBD1. CDR1 and CDR2 (germline): SEHNR, FQNEAQ (reference sequence). This CDR3 has 15 amino acids. Trimming at V came to 4 bases and at J to 5 bases, leaving 7 bases not matched to a gene. CDR3 region: CASSSGTGVRYGYTF. The CDR3 region has the DNA TGTGCCAGCAGCTCCGGGACAGGGGTGCGGTATGGCTACACCTTC.

Only a few counts were recorded for this clone. DNA for the CDR3: TGTGCCAGCAGCGTAGGAGGACAGGTTGAGGGCTACACCTTC. Its protein product is CASSVGGQVEGYTF. The chain joins TRBV9 to TRBJ1-2; 7 nucleotides match TRBD1. Germline V gene lookup returns CDR1 SGDLS and CDR2 YYNGEE. The CDR3 sequence is 14 residues long. V dropped 0 bases and J dropped 8; count of bases not matched to a gene: 7.

The V gene is TRBV15, the J gene TRBJ2-7; D unclear. Germline V gene data show CDR1 as LNHNV and CDR2 as YYDKDF (reference sequence). The CDR3 covers 13 residues. V was pared by 0 bases and J by 3 bases, with 6 bases between. CDR3: CATSRDDVYEQYF. CDR3 nucleotide sequence: TGTGCCACCAGCAGAGATGATGTCTACGAGCAGTACTTC. Looking up the rest from reference TRBV15 and TRBJ2-7 gives the full variable domain: DAMVIQNPRYQVTQFGKPVTLSCSQTLNHNVMYWYQQKSSQAPKLLFHYYDKDFNNEADTPDNFQSRRPNTSFCFLDIRSPGLGDTAMYLCATSRDDVYEQYFGPGTRLTVT.

In DNA form, the CDR3 reads TGTGCCAGCAGCCCGGACAGGGACGAGCAGTACTTC. Protein product: CASSPDRDEQYF. The chain uses TRBV5-8 and TRBJ2-7; 8 bases fit TRBD1. V lost 4 bases, J lost 5 bases, and 2 bases stayed unmatched. The length of the CDR3 is 12 residues. The germline gives CDR1 SGHTS, CDR2 YDEGEE. Using reference TRBV5-8 and TRBJ2-7 for the parts outside the CDR3, the full variable domain is EAGVTQSPTHLIKTRGQQATLRCSPISGHTSVYWYQQALGLGLQFLLWYDEGEERNRGNFPPRFSGRQFPNYSSELNVNALELEDSALYLCASSPDRDEQYFGPGTRLTVT.

DNA for the CDR3: TGCGCCAGCAGCGTAGGAACCTACGAGCAGTACTTC. The encoded protein is CASSVGTYEQYF. The chain carries TRBV5-1 and TRBJ2-7; D is ambiguous. The CDR3 has 12 amino acids. V lost 4 bases and J lost 2, with 7 bases in between. CDR1 and CDR2 from the germline V gene are SGHRS and YFSETQ. Filled out from reference TRBV5-1 and TRBJ2-7, the complete variable domain reads KAGVTQTPRYLIKTRGQQVTLSCSPISGHRSVSWYQQTPGQGLQFLFEYFSETQRNKGNFPGRFSGRQFSNSRSEMNVSTLELGDSALYLCASSVGTYEQYFGPGTRLTVT.

This clone occurred once. CDR3: CASSLLTGAGTDTQYF. The CDR3 coding sequence is TGCGCCAGCAGCTTGCTTACGGGGGCTGGGACAGATACGCAGTATTTT. V gene TRBV5-1 combines with J gene TRBJ2-3; perhaps D is TRBD1 or TRBD2 (6 bases each). CDR1 is SGHRS and CDR2 is YFSETQ in the germline V gene. The germline V and J ends were trimmed by 1 base and 3 bases, with 15 bases remaining between them. This CDR3 region has 16 residues.

The chain joins TRBV30 to TRBJ2-5; 11 bases agree with TRBD2. This CDR3 is 16 amino acids long. Germline assignment: CDR1 GTSNPN and CDR2 SVGIG (reference sequence). J gave up 5 bases and V 4 bases, and 12 bases lay outside the gene matches. In DNA form, the CDR3 reads TGTGCCTGGACCTTAGCGGGGGGGGTAAAAGGGGAGACCCAGTACTTC. It codes for CAWTLAGGVKGETQYF.

The V and J genes are TRBV4-1 and TRBJ2-1, with D tentatively TRBD1 (9 bases). With 3 bases removed from V and 7 bases from J, the gap between germline ends came to 16 bases. The CDR3 has 15 amino acids. The V gene's germline CDR1 is MGHRA and CDR2 YSYEKL. CDR3 loop: CASSHGQGTRNEQFF. The CDR3 DNA is TGCGCCAGCAGCCATGGACAGGGGACTAGGAATGAGCAGTTCTTC.

The chain joins TRBV19 to TRBJ2-1; D unresolved. CDR1 LNHDA and CDR2 SQIVND come from the germline V gene (reference sequence). V shed 1 base and J shed 2 bases, with 9 bases lying between them. The CDR3 runs to 15 residues. The DNA for the CDR3 is TGTGCCAGTAGTATAGCAGGCGGAGCCTACAATGAGCAGTTCTTC. Translated, it gives CASSIAGGAYNEQFF. Filled out from reference TRBV19 and TRBJ2-1, the complete variable domain reads DGGITQSPKYLFRKEGQNVTLSCEQNLNHDAMYWYRQDPGQGLRLIYYSQIVNDFQKGDIAEGYSVSREKKESFPLTVTSAQKNPTAFYLCASSIAGGAYNEQFFGPGTRLTVL.

The chain uses TRBV15 and TRBJ2-7; 7 bases align to TRBD2. The CDR3 is 15 residues long. Trimming took 5 bases from V and 3 from J; bases not matched to a gene: 10. Germline loops: CDR1 LNHNV, CDR2 YYDKDF (reference sequence). CDR3 residues: CATSPEPGGDYEQYF. The CDR3 DNA reads TGTGCCACCAGCCCAGAGCCTGGGGGGGACTACGAGCAGTACTTC.

The CDR3 sequence is CASSLGDRVVQPQHF. CDR3 sequence (DNA): TGTGCCAGCAGCTTGGGGGACAGGGTGGTTCAGCCCCAGCATTTT. The chain is built from TRBV5-8 and TRBJ1-5, with 9 bases that match TRBD1. J gave up 6 bases and V 0 bases, and 4 bases lay outside the gene matches. This CDR3 is built from 15 residues. Germline V CDR1 and CDR2: SGHTS, YDEGEE. The whole variable domain, filled in from reference TRBV5-8 and TRBJ1-5, reads EAGVTQSPTHLIKTRGQQATLRCSPISGHTSVYWYQQALGLGLQFLLWYDEGEERNRGNFPPRFSGRQFPNYSSELNVNALELEDSALYLCASSLGDRVVQPQHFGDGTRLSIL.

This clone has only a few counts. This chain joins TRBV9 and TRBJ2-3; D remains unclear. Germline CDR1 reads SGDLS; CDR2 reads YYNGEE. This CDR3 is 13 amino acids long. Trimming took off 1 base at V and 4 bases at J, with 7 bases between the two ends. In nucleotides, the CDR3 is TGTGCCAGCAGCGTATTGCAAGCAGATACGCAGTATTTT. Amino acid sequence: CASSVLQADTQYF.

Here the CDR3 reads CASSVEAVGSPLHF. CDR3 nucleotides: TGTGCCAGCAGCGTAGAAGCGGTCGGGTCACCCCTCCACTTT. The V and J genes are TRBV9 and TRBJ1-6; D remains ambiguous. Germline CDR1 is SGDLS and CDR2 is YYNGEE. There are 14 residues in the CDR3. Trimming shortened V by 0 bases and J by 10 bases, and 11 bases separated the two germline ends. The variable domain in full, with the rest retrieved from reference TRBV9 and TRBJ1-6, is DSGVTQTPKHLITATGQRVTLRCSPRSGDLSVYWYQQSLDQGLQFLIQYYNGEERAKGNILERFSAQQFPDLHSELNLSSLELGDSALYFCASSVEAVGSPLHFGNGTRLTVT.

The chain carries TRBV5-1 and TRBJ2-5; TRBD1 agrees at 8 bases. The V segment lost 3 bases and the J segment 2 bases; nucleotides outside the gene matches: 9. The CDR3 spans 16 residues. In germline, CDR1 is SGHRS, CDR2 YFSETQ. CDR3: CASSSLGQANQETQYF. The DNA of the CDR3 is TGCGCCAGCAGCTCACTGGGACAGGCGAATCAAGAGACCCAGTACTTC.

This clone appeared a few times. The genes are TRBV5-6 and TRBJ1-1, with a possible D match to TRBD1 (5 bases). The V gene's germline CDR1 is SGHDT and CDR2 YYEEEE. The V end lost 1 base, the J end lost 1 base, and 11 bases lay between the germline ends. The length of the CDR3 is 15 residues. CDR3 DNA sequence: TGTGCCAGCAGCTTGATCCCGGGGGAGAACACTGAAGCTTTCTTT. Protein: CASSLIPGENTEAFF.

The CDR3 is CASSLGGGHINQPQHF. The CDR3 DNA sequence: TGTGCCAGCAGCTTGGGGGGGGGTCATATCAATCAGCCCCAGCATTTT. The V call is TRBV7-8, the J call TRBJ1-5; the D gene is possibly TRBD1 (5 bases). CDR1 is SGHVS, CDR2 FQNEAQ, per germline. The V end was cut by 3 bases, the J end by 3 bases, with 15 bases between. This CDR3 is built from 16 residues.

This chain joins TRBV7-2 and TRBJ2-3, with D tentatively TRBD2 (8 bases). Trimming pared 5 bases from V and 7 bases from J, leaving 19 bases between. CDR3 length: 15 residues. The germline V gene encodes CDR1 SGHTA and CDR2 FQGNSA. CDR3 protein: CASSLGGGGLNTQYF. The CDR3 nucleotides are TGTGCCAGCAGCCTAGGGGGCGGGGGGTTGAATACGCAGTATTTT.

This clone was observed a single time. V usage is TRBV7-2 and J usage is TRBJ2-7; D gene unclear. V was cut by 2 bases and J by 3 bases, with 5 bases left in between. The CDR3 runs 12 residues. Looked up from germline, CDR1 is SGHTA and CDR2 is FQGNSA. CDR3 protein: CASSLSGYEQYF. DNA of the CDR3: TGTGCCAGCAGCTTATCTGGCTACGAGCAGTACTTC.

J is TRBJ1-1 and V is TRBV30; D gene unclear. V lost 1 base and J 8 bases, leaving 17 bases between the germline ends. The length of the CDR3 is 14 residues. Germline-derived CDR1 and CDR2 are GTSNPN and SVGIG (reference sequence). Here the CDR3 DNA reads TGTGCCTGGAGTGGGAGGAAGCTAAGGCCGGAAGCTTTCTTT. It specifies CAWSGRKLRPEAFF.

This chain uses TRBV7-9 with TRBJ2-4; either TRBD1 or TRBD2 may fit D (5 bases each). Trimming removed 3 bases from V and 7 bases from J, with 22 bases in between. Germline V gene data show CDR1 as SEHNR and CDR2 as FQNEAQ (reference sequence). The CDR3 is made up of 17 amino acids. The DNA for the CDR3 is TGTGCCAGCAGCTTGAGACCGGGAAGAACTAGGGGTAACATTCAGTACTTC. Translating it yields CASSLRPGRTRGNIQYF. The complete variable domain, with remaining parts taken from reference TRBV7-9 and TRBJ2-4, reads DTGVSQNPRHKITKRGQNVTFRCDPISEHNRLYWYRQTLGQGPEFLTYFQNEAQLEKSRLLSDRFSAERPKGSFSTLEIQRTEQGDSAMYLCASSLRPGRTRGNIQYFGAGTRLSVL.

V usage is TRBV2 and J usage is TRBJ2-3; TRBD2 aligns across 7 bases. Germline V CDR1 and CDR2: SNHLY, FYNNEI. The CDR3 runs 15 residues. With V trimmed by 6 bases and J by 8 bases, 14 bases remained unmatched. Here the CDR3 reads CASSSPTSVYGTQYF. The CDR3 DNA reads TGTGCCAGCAGCTCACCAACTAGCGTCTACGGTACGCAGTATTTT.